Given below is one TCR beta chain in context. This may arise from a read error, as a much more abundant clone is one base away. RNA transcripts provided the template for amplifying TCR beta CDR3 regions. RT-PCR in the first round used HTBI primers; a second-round multiplex PCR followed. TCRdb recomputed calls from the multiplex PCR reads with MiXCR, one row per CDR3 protein. Found here are about 380,000 distinct CDR3 sequences, 15% to 17% of them singletons; the top ten hold approximately 7%. This sample was included in a study of Graves' ophthalmopathy and Graves' hyperthyroidism. Germline V gives CDR1 SGHRS, CDR2 YFSETQ. The CDR3 is made up of 15 amino acids.

This sequence was found in a woman younger than 35 with stable Graves' hyperthyroidism. The sample comprised peripheral blood. V gene TRBV5-1 combines with J gene TRBJ1-1, with D possibly matching TRBD1 (5 bases). CDR3 residues: CASILAATENTEAFF. The DNA for the CDR3 is TGCGCCAGCATCTTGGCGGCGACAGAGAACACTGAAGCTTTCTTT.